The T cell receptor (beta chain) under discussion was sequenced for a study of T cell repertoires in cytomegalovirus infection. This clonotype was seen only a few times. Its target is unknown. MiXCR, applied by TCRdb to the reads, yields one record per CDR3 protein. The sample has approximately 990,000 distinct CDR3 sequences, roughly a third seen once. The input for sequencing was cultured CD8+ T cells from PBMCs, taken from culture after CMV antigen stimulation. The receptor comes from a human donor in good health (CMV status not recorded). Some clones in this sample may be carry-over from other donors' samples.

This chain's CDR3 is CATSDFARTSAETQYF. For the CDR3, the DNA is TGTGCCACCAGTGATTTTGCCCGGACTAGCGCGGAGACCCAGTACTTC. V gene TRBV24-1 combines with J gene TRBJ2-5; TRBD2 aligns across 9 bases. J lost 5 bases, V lost 1 base, and 7 bases had no gene match. The CDR3 totals 16 residues. CDR1 is KGHDR, CDR2 SFDVKD, per germline.